These T cell receptor beta chains were read from a single sample in a study of T cell repertoires in cytomegalovirus infection. These receptors have no identified antigens. TCRdb redid the calling of the reads with MiXCR, one entry per CDR3 protein. The sample lists around 710,000 distinct CDR3 sequences, just under 30% occurring once. The sample was cultured CD8+ T cells from PBMCs, taken from culture after CMV antigen stimulation. The receptors derive from a human donor in good health (CMV status not recorded). Some clones in this sample may be carry-over from other donors' samples. CDR3s include the opening cysteine and the closing phenylalanine or tryptophan. A D gene is named only where the DNA matches it firmly. Not all rows give a size; the values are once, few, many and, for expanded clones, a class.

v_gene	abundance	d_gene	j_gene	CDR3nt	CDR3aa
TRBV27	few	NA	TRBJ2-2	TGTGCCAGCAGTCCACTCGAGGGCGGGGAGCTGTTTTTT	CASSPLEGGELFF
TRBV9	many	NA	TRBJ1-1	TGTGCCAGCAGCCCCCATAATTTTTTGAACAGGGTGAACACTGAAGCTTTCTTT	CASSPHNFLNRVNTEAFF
TRBV6-1	many	TRBD2	TRBJ2-3	TGTGCCAGCAGTTATACGGGGGGGGGCACAGATACGCAGTATTTT	CASSYTGGGTDTQYF
TRBV27	NA	NA	TRBJ1-6	TGTGCCAGCAGTCCGCAGCAGGTCAAGTATAATTCACCCCTCCACTTT	CASSPQQVKYNSPLHF
TRBV29-1	NA	NA	TRBJ2-4	TGCAGCGTTATCGGACACCATTTGGGGGGCTTCAAAAACATTCAGTACTTC	CSVIGHHLGGFKNIQYF
TRBV7-9	NA	TRBD1	TRBJ2-5	TGTGCCAGCAGTCCATTTCACCCCGGGACAGGGGATGACCAAGAGACCCAGTACTTC	CASSPFHPGTGDDQETQYF
TRBV3-1	NA	NA	TRBJ2-3	TGTGCCAGCAGCCACCTCTCCCACAGCCCCACAGATACGCAGTATTTT	CASSHLSHSPTDTQYF
TRBV5-6	many	NA	TRBJ1-2	TGTGCCAGCAGCTCCGGTAGTTCTTTGTATGGCTACACCTTC	CASSSGSSLYGYTF
TRBV27	NA	NA	TRBJ1-6	TGTGCCAGCAGTACTACGGACGAATCACCCCTCCACTTT	CASSTTDESPLHF
TRBV25-1	few	NA	TRBJ2-5	TGTGCCAGCAGTGACTTTCCAGACAAAGCCAGGGAGACCCAGTACTTC	CASSDFPDKARETQYF
TRBV9	NA	TRBD2	TRBJ2-1	TGTGCCAGCAGCGTATCCAGCGGGGGGGCCCATGAGCAGTTCTTC	CASSVSSGGAHEQFF
TRBV10-3	NA	NA	TRBJ1-1	TGTGCCATCAGTTCCGACAGGTTGTCCCCTGAAGCTTTCTTT	CAISSDRLSPEAFF
TRBV15	few	TRBD1	TRBJ1-5	TGTGCCACCAGCAGGGACAGGGGAACCAGTCAGCCCCAGCATTTT	CATSRDRGTSQPQHF
TRBV27	NA	NA	TRBJ2-7	TGTGCCAGCAGTCCTCACAAGTCCTACGAGCAGTACTTC	CASSPHKSYEQYF
TRBV12-3/TRBV12-4	few	TRBD1	TRBJ1-2	TGTGCCAGCAGCCACGACAGGGCGCAGAACTATGGCTACACCTTC	CASSHDRAQNYGYTF